This TCR beta chain was captured in a study of blood T cell repertoires in COVID-19. This clone appeared a single time. Libraries were prepared by immunoSEQ multiplex PCR; TCRdb keeps only in-frame clonotypes and omits some of them. Among 45,000 to 50,000 clones listed, 80% to 90% were seen once. Trimming cost V 8 bases and J 0 bases, with 12 bases left between them. The CDR3 runs 13 residues. Germline CDR1 is SGDLS and CDR2 is YYNGEE. The receptor was isolated from a woman over 75 with COVID-19, enrolled during active disease. Sequenced input: peripheral blood. The chain carries TRBV9 and TRBJ2-7; D possibly corresponds to TRBD2 (6 bases). The DNA for the CDR3 is TGTGCCAGTTCCGCGGGGAGCTCCTACGAGCAGTACTTC. It translates to CASSAGSSYEQYF.